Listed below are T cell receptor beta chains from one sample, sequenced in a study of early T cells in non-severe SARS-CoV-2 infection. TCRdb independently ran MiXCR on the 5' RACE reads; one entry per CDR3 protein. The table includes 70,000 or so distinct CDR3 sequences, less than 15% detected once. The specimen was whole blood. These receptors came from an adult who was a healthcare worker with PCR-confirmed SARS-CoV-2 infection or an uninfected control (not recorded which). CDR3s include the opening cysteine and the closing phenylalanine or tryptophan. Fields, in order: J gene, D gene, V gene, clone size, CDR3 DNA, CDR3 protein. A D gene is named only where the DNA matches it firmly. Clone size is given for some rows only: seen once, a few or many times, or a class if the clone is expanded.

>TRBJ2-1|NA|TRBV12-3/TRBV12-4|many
TGTGCCAGCAACCCCTGGGCGGAGAGCTCCTACAATGAGCAGTTCTTC
CASNPWAESSYNEQFF
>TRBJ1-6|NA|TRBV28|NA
TGTGCCAGCAGTTTGGGACGGCGGGGGGTTAATTCACCCCTCCACTTT
CASSLGRRGVNSPLHF
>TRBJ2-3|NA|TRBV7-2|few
TGTGCCAGCAGAACCCCGCTAGCAGATACGCAGTATTTT
CASRTPLADTQYF
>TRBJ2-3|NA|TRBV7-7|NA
TGTGCCAGCAGCTTAAGCCCAGGGGATACGCAGTATTTT
CASSLSPGDTQYF
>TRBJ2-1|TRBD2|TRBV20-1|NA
TGCAGTGCTAGAACGGGAGGTAAAAATGAGCAGTTCTTC
CSARTGGKNEQFF
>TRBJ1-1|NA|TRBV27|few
TGTGCCAGCAGTTGGTACAGATACACTGAAGCTTTCTTT
CASSWYRYTEAFF
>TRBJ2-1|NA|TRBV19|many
TGTGCCAGTAGTCTCGGGACTGCCTACAATGAGCAGTTCTTC
CASSLGTAYNEQFF
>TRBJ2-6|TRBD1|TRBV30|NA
TGTGCCTGGAGTAGGGACAGGGTAAAAAATGGGGCCAACGTCCTGACTTTC
CAWSRDRVKNGANVLTF
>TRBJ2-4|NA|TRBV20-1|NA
TGCAGTGCTAGAGGGGGAGACAAAAACATTCAGTACTTC
CSARGGDKNIQYF
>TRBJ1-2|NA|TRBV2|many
TGTGCCATCACCTCCCCGGGCAGCTCTTATGGCTACACCTTC
CAITSPGSSYGYTF
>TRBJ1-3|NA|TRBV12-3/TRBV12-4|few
TGTGCCAACAGTTTAGTGGTCTCTGGAAACACCATATATTTT
CANSLVVSGNTIYF
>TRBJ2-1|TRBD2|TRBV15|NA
TGTGCCACCAGATCTAGCGGGAGGAACAATGAGCAGTTCTTC
CATRSSGRNNEQFF
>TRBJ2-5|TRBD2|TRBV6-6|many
TGTGCCAGCAGTTACTCCCTAGCGGGAGGCCAAGAGACCCAGTACTTC
CASSYSLAGGQETQYF
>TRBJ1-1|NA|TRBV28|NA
TGTGCCAGCAGTTTATTGGGTGCGCAGAACACTGAAGCTTTCTTT
CASSLLGAQNTEAFF
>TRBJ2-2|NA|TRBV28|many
TGTGCCAGCAGTTTCCCGGGACCCGAAATGTCCTGGGAGCTGTTTTTT
CASSFPGPEMSWELFF
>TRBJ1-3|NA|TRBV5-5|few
TGTGCCAGCAGCTTGGAGAGCTACACCATATATTTT
CASSLESYTIYF
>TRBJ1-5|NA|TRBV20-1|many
TGCAGTGCTCGGTTCAGGGCCAGCAATCAGCCCCAGCATTTT
CSARFRASNQPQHF
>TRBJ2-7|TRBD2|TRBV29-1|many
TGCAGCGTGGGAGCGGGATGGGGTTACGAGCAGTACTTC
CSVGAGWGYEQYF
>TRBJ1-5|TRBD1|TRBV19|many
TGTGCCAGTAGTACCGGACAGGGGGATAATCAGCCCCAGCATTTT
CASSTGQGDNQPQHF
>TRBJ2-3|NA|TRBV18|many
TGTGCCAGCTCACAAGAGGGAATTACCACAGATACGCAGTATTTT
CASSQEGITTDTQYF
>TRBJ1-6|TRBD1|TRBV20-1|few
TGCAGTGCTCCCCGGGACAGGTTTAATAATTCACCCCTCCACTTT
CSAPRDRFNNSPLHF
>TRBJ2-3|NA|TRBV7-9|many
TGTGCCAGCAGCTTATGGGGGAAAGACACAGATACGCAGTATTTT
CASSLWGKDTDTQYF
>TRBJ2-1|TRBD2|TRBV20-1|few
TGCAGTGTCAGGACTAGCGGCCCGTCTTACGAGCAGTTCTTC
CSVRTSGPSYEQFF
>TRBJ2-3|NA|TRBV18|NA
TGTGCCAGCTCACCACCGCGTGGGGCCACGGGAGATACGCAGTATTTT
CASSPPRGATGDTQYF
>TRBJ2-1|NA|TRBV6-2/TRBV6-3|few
TGTGCCAGCAGTTACTCGACTAGCTACAATGAGCAGTTCTTC
CASSYSTSYNEQFF
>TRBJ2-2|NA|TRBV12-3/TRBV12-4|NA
TGTGCCAGCAGTTTACGACGGACCACCGGGGAGCTGTTTTTT
CASSLRRTTGELFF
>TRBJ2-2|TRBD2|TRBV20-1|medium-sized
TGCAGTGCCCCCGGGGATAGCGGGCCGACCGGGGAGCTGTTTTTT
CSAPGDSGPTGELFF
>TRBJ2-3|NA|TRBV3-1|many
TGTGCCAGCAGCCAAGGTCCAGATACGCAGTATTTT
CASSQGPDTQYF
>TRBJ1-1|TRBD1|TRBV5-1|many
TGCGCCAGCAGCTTAACAGGGACAGGGGTGACTGAAGCTTTCTTT
CASSLTGTGVTEAFF
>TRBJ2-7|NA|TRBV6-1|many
TGTGCCAGCAGTGCTAGGGGACGACCCTACGAGCAGTACTTC
CASSARGRPYEQYF
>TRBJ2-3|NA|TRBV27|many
TGTGCCAGCAGTTTATCTGGACTGAATACGCAGTATTTT
CASSLSGLNTQYF
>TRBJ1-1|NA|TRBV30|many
TGTGCCTGGGACGGGACACCGGGTCCTGAAGCTTTCTTT
CAWDGTPGPEAFF
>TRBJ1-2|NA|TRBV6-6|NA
TGTGCCAGCATCGGGCTTCTCTCCTATGGCTACACCTTC
CASIGLLSYGYTF
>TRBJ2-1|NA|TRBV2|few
TGTGCCAGCAGTCCGGGGATCTCCTACAATGAGCAGTTCTTC
CASSPGISYNEQFF
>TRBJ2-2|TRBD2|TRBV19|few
TGTGCCAGTAGTATGCTTAGAGGGACTAGCGGGAGTGGAGGCCCCGGGGAGCTGTTTTTT
CASSMLRGTSGSGGPGELFF
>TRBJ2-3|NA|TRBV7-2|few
TGTGCCAGCAGCTTAGGATGGTATAGTAGGGGGGCAGATACGCAGTATTTT
CASSLGWYSRGADTQYF
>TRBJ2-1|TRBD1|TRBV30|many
TGTGCCTGGGGTTGGGCAGGGGGATACAATGAGCAGTTCTTC
CAWGWAGGYNEQFF
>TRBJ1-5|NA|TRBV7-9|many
TGTGCCAGCAGCTTAGGTGGGGATCAGCCCCAGCATTTT
CASSLGGDQPQHF
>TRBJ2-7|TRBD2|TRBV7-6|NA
TGTGCCAGCAGCTTTCAGGGAGGACTAGTCTTC
CASSFQGGLVF
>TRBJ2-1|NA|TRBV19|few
TGTGCCAGTAGTATTTTTCGGCAGCAGTTCTTC
CASSIFRQQFF